Shown below are 22 T cell receptor beta chains from a single sample sequenced in a study of control samples from healthy donors and cancer patients. Data came from immunoSEQ multiplex PCR; TCRdb stores just in-frame clones and leaves some out. The sample records more than 75,000 clones, approximately 84% being singletons. Material: PBMCs. These receptor sequences come from a man in his sixties or seventies with lung cancer.

In its sample, this clone was seen a few times. This chain uses TRBV11-2 with TRBJ2-7; tentative D call: TRBD2 (6 bases). V was trimmed by 4 bases and J by 5 bases, leaving 18 bases between them. Germline V gene lookup returns CDR1 SGHAT and CDR2 FQNNGV. The CDR3 has 15 residues. The CDR3: CASSSRQGGIDEQYF. Written as DNA, the CDR3 is TGTGCCAGCAGCTCTCGGCAGGGCGGGATCGACGAGCAGTACTTC.

This chain joins TRBV18 and TRBJ2-7; TRBD2 is a possible D gene (6 bases). The CDR3 has 15 residues. V was pared by 6 bases and J by 2 bases, with 17 bases between. Germline V gene sequence: CDR1 KGHSH, CDR2 LQKENI. The CDR3 region has the DNA TGTGCCAGCTCGGCAGGGAGGCAATCGGCCTACGAGCAGTACTTC. Residues: CASSAGRQSAYEQYF.

V is TRBV27 and J is TRBJ1-5; possibly TRBD1 for D (6 bases). V was clipped by 3 bases and J by 0 bases, with 12 bases between them. The CDR3 spans 16 residues. Germline V gives CDR1 MNHEY, CDR2 SMNVEV (reference sequence). The chain's CDR3 is CASSFLGAPSNQPQHF. The CDR3 region has the DNA TGTGCCAGCAGTTTTTTGGGGGCCCCTAGCAATCAGCCCCAGCATTTT.

This clone was detected only once. This chain uses TRBV6-1 with TRBJ1-5; D remains unclear. Germline-derived CDR1 and CDR2 are MNHNS and SASEGT. The CDR3 contains 17 residues. The V and J ends lost 1 base and 7 bases respectively, with 20 bases between them. The CDR3 loop is CASSEGPLRRVDQPQHF. DNA for the CDR3: TGTGCCAGCAGTGAAGGCCCTTTACGACGAGTGGACCAGCCCCAGCATTTT.

The rearrangement uses TRBV19 and TRBJ1-4, with D tentatively TRBD1 (6 bases). The germline V gene encodes CDR1 LNHDA and CDR2 SQIVND (reference sequence). V lost 5 bases to trimming and J lost 7 bases, with 17 bases between them. This CDR3 has 15 residues. This chain's CDR3 is CASSLGGRRVEKLFF. Here the CDR3 DNA reads TGTGCCAGTAGTTTAGGGGGACGGCGAGTTGAAAAACTGTTTTTT. The variable domain in full, completed from reference TRBV19 and TRBJ1-4, reads DGGITQSPKYLFRKEGQNVTLSCEQNLNHDAMYWYRQDPGQGLRLIYYSQIVNDFQKGDIAEGYSVSREKKESFPLTVTSAQKNPTAFYLCASSLGGRRVEKLFFGSGTQLSVL.

The CDR3 DNA reads as TGTGCCAGCAGGGAAGAGGGACAGGGGGCGCTTGGGAATTCACCCCTCCACTTT. Its translation is CASREEGQGALGNSPLHF. The chain couples TRBV28 to TRBJ1-6; 12 bases fit TRBD1. Germline loops: CDR1 MDHEN, CDR2 SYDVKM. J lost 7 bases, V lost 6 bases, and 13 bases had no gene match. The CDR3 is 18 residues long.

This sequence joins TRBV2 and TRBJ2-2, with D perhaps matching TRBD1 (5 bases). Trimming left V 6 bases short and J 0 bases short, with 14 bases between. Germline V gene sequence: CDR1 SNHLY, CDR2 FYNNEI. This CDR3 region has 16 residues. The CDR3 protein is CASRPRAETNTGELFF. CDR3 nucleotides: TGTGCCAGCAGACCCAGGGCGGAAACGAACACCGGGGAGCTGTTTTTT.

The rearrangement links TRBV7-2 to TRBJ1-5; weak D call: TRBD1 (6 bases). The CDR3 consists of 15 residues. V lost 3 bases and J 2 bases, leaving 11 bases between the germline ends. Germline V gene lookup returns CDR1 SGHTA and CDR2 FQGNSA. The CDR3 nucleotides read TGTGCCAGCAGCTTGGCGGGGGCCGGCAATCAGCCCCAGCATTTT. Translation gives CASSLAGAGNQPQHF.

This clone was seen a single time. V gene TRBV2 combines with J gene TRBJ2-7, with D uncertain. CDR1 and CDR2 from the germline V gene are SNHLY and FYNNEI. The CDR3 is 14 residues long. The V gene lost 0 bases and the J gene lost 0 bases, with 6 bases spanning the gap. The CDR3 DNA reads TGTGCCAGCAGTGAAGCGAGAGTCTCCTACGAGCAGTACTTC. Translated: CASSEARVSYEQYF.

DNA of the CDR3: TGTGCCAGCAGTGATACAGGACAGGGGTACCAGCCCCAGCATTTT. Residues: CASSDTGQGYQPQHF. The chain links TRBV6-1 to TRBJ1-5; 9 nucleotides line up with TRBD1. The junction had 7 bases not matched to a gene; V was cut back by 3 bases and J by 7 bases. The CDR3 has 15 amino acids. Germline CDR1 is MNHNS and CDR2 is SASEGT.

About this clone: This CDR3 is also generated by other DNA sequences in the sample. V gene TRBV12-3 or TRBV12-4 combines with J gene TRBJ1-1; the match to TRBD1 covers 7 bases. With V trimmed by 1 base and J by 5 bases, 1 base remained unmatched. This CDR3 spans 13 amino acids. The CDR3 sequence is CASSLGQGTEAFF. CDR3 in DNA: TGTGCCAGCAGTTTAGGACAGGGTACTGAAGCTTTCTTT.

The V and J genes are TRBV15 and TRBJ1-2; 8 bases are a match to TRBD1. V shed 2 bases, J shed 5 bases, and the junction held 4 bases outside the gene matches. CDR3 length: 14 amino acids. Germline V lookup: CDR1 LNHNV, CDR2 YYDKDF (reference sequence). Here the CDR3 reads CATSRPDRVYGYTF. The CDR3 DNA follows: TGTGCCACCAGCAGACCGGACAGGGTTTATGGCTACACCTTC.

This clone was seen more than once but under ten times. The chain has TRBV30 and TRBJ1-5, with a possible D match to TRBD1 (6 bases). CDR3 length equals 12 residues. V dropped 0 bases and J dropped 6 bases, with 6 bases sitting between them. The germline V gene encodes CDR1 GTSNPN and CDR2 SVGIG (reference sequence). The CDR3 DNA reads as TGTGCCTGGAGTGTACAGGGTCAGCCCCAGCATTTT. This encodes CAWSVQGQPQHF.

The chain is built from TRBV25-1 and TRBJ2-1; D is perhaps TRBD2 (5 bases). Trimming shortened V by 3 bases and J by 0 bases, and 15 bases separated the two germline ends. Germline V lookup: CDR1 MGHDK, CDR2 SYGVNS. The CDR3 loop spans 17 amino acids. CDR3 amino acids: CASSDARTGSSYNEQFF. The CDR3 DNA follows: TGTGCCAGCAGTGACGCTCGGACGGGAAGCTCCTACAATGAGCAGTTCTTC.

The chain recombines TRBV19 with TRBJ2-7; 8 nucleotides match TRBD2. Trimming removed 6 bases from V and 7 bases from J; junction bases left unmatched: 17. The CDR3 covers 16 residues. Germline V gene lookup returns CDR1 LNHDA and CDR2 SQIVND (reference sequence). Here the CDR3 reads CASSKASGGPPGEQYF. The CDR3 nucleotides are TGTGCCAGTAGCAAGGCGAGCGGGGGCCCGCCGGGGGAGCAGTACTTC.

This rearrangement joins TRBV5-8 to TRBJ2-5; D might be TRBD1 (5 bases). Deletions cut 2 bases from V and 1 base from J, with 9 bases between. The length of the CDR3 is 14 residues. Germline CDR1 SGHTS, CDR2 YDEGEE. The CDR3 DNA sequence: TGTGCCAGCAGCTTAGTCAGGGTCCAAGAGACCCAGTACTTC. It is translated as CASSLVRVQETQYF.

This chain uses TRBV7-9 with TRBJ2-7; D not certain. The germline gives CDR1 SEHNR, CDR2 FQNEAQ (reference sequence). The CDR3 runs 12 residues. Trimming cost V 5 bases and J 4 bases, with 9 bases left between them. As DNA, the CDR3 is TGTGCCAGCAGCCCCCGATCGTACGAGCAGTACTTC. This gives the protein CASSPRSYEQYF. Based on the CDR3 plus reference TRBV7-9 and TRBJ2-7, the full variable domain is DTGVSQNPRHKITKRGQNVTFRCDPISEHNRLYWYRQTLGQGPEFLTYFQNEAQLEKSRLLSDRFSAERPKGSFSTLEIQRTEQGDSAMYLCASSPRSYEQYFGPGTRLTVT.

This clone was recorded only once. V and J are TRBV7-2 and TRBJ2-7; the match to TRBD2 covers 9 bases. The V gene's germline CDR1 is SGHTA and CDR2 FQGNSA. The junction had 4 bases not matched to a gene; V was cut back by 1 base and J by 3 bases. This CDR3 is 15 amino acids long. CDR3 amino acids: CASSLVTAGGYEQYF. CDR3 nucleotides: TGTGCCAGCAGCTTAGTTACAGCGGGGGGCTACGAGCAGTACTTC.

This clone appeared a few times. The V call is TRBV6-1, the J call TRBJ1-1; TRBD1 matches at 9 bases. Germline assignment: CDR1 MNHNS and CDR2 SASEGT. The junction had 13 bases not matched to a gene; V was cut back by 3 bases and J by 11 bases. The length of the CDR3 is 15 residues. The chain's CDR3 is CASSDPGTGIPGAFF. DNA of the CDR3: TGTGCCAGCAGTGACCCCGGGACAGGGATTCCAGGGGCTTTCTTT.

This rearrangement joins TRBV7-2 to TRBJ2-7; D is perhaps TRBD2 (6 bases). Trimming took 5 bases from V and 6 from J, leaving 17 bases between them. The CDR3 covers 14 residues. Per germline, CDR1 SGHTA and CDR2 FQGNSA. The CDR3 DNA sequence: TGTGCCAGCAGCCCCGGCTCCTTGGGGGGCGAGCAGTACTTC. This sequence encodes CASSPGSLGGEQYF.

The rearrangement links TRBV6-1 to TRBJ2-7; TRBD1 might be the D (6 bases). The CDR3 consists of 14 residues. With 1 base removed from V and 6 bases from J, the gap between germline ends came to 13 bases. The germline CDR1 and CDR2 sequences are MNHNS and SASEGT. In DNA, the CDR3 is TGTGCCAGCAGTGAAGGCCACAGGGCAAGCGAGCAGTACTTC. As protein: CASSEGHRASEQYF.

This sequence joins TRBV7-9 and TRBJ2-7, with a possible D match to TRBD1 (6 bases). V shed 5 bases and J shed 5 bases, with 16 bases lying between them. Germline CDR1 is SEHNR and CDR2 is FQNEAQ (reference sequence). The CDR3 length is 14 residues. In DNA, the CDR3 is TGTGCCAGCAGCCGATCGCAGGGGCTGAACGAGCAGTACTTC. Its protein is CASSRSQGLNEQYF.